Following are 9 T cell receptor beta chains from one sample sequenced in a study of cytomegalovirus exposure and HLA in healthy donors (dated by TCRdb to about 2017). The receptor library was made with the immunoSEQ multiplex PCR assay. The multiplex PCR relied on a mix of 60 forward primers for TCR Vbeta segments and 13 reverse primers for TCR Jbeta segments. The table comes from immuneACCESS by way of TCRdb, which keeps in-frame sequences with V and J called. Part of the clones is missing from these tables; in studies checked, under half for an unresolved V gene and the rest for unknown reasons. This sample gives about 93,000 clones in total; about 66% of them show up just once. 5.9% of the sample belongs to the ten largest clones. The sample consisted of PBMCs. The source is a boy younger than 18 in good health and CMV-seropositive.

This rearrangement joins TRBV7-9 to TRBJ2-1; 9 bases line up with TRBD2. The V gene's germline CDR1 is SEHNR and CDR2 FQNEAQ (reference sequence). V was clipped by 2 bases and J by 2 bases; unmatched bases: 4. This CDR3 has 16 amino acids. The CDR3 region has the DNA TGTGCCAGCAGCTTATATAGCGGGGGCCCCTACAATGAGCAGTTCTTC. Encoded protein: CASSLYSGGPYNEQFF.

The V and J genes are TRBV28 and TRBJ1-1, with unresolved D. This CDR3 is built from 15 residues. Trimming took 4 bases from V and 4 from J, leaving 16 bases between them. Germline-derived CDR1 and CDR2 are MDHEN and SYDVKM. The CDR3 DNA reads TGTGCCAGCAGTTCACTAACGCACATCGGCACTGAAGCTTTCTTT. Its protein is CASSSLTHIGTEAFF. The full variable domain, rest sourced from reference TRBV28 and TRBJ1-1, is DVKVTQSSRYLVKRTGEKVFLECVQDMDHENMFWYRQDPGLGLRLIYFSYDVKMKEKGDIPEGYSVSREKKERFSLILESASTNQTSMYLCASSSLTHIGTEAFFGQGTRLTVV.

The CDR3 nucleotides are TGCGCCAGCAGCCCCCCGGGACAGGGCTATCAGCCCCAGCATTTT. It encodes CASSPPGQGYQPQHF. The chain carries TRBV4-1 and TRBJ1-5; 9 bases agree with TRBD1. The CDR3 covers 15 residues. Germline V gene data show CDR1 as MGHRA and CDR2 as YSYEKL. V lost 4 bases and J lost 5; bases outside the gene matches: 6.

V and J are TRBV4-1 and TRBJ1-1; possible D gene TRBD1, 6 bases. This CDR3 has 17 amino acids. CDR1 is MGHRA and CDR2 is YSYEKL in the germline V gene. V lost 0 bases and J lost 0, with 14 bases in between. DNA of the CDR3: TGCGCCAGCAGCCAAGAAGGGGGTTGGGGGTTGAACACTGAAGCTTTCTTT. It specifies CASSQEGGWGLNTEAFF.

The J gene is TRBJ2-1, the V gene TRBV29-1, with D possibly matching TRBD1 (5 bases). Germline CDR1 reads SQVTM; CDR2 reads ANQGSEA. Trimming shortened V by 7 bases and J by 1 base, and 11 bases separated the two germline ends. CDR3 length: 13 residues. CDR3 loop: CSGDRFSYNEQFF. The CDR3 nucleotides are TGCAGCGGCGACAGATTTTCCTACAATGAGCAGTTCTTC.

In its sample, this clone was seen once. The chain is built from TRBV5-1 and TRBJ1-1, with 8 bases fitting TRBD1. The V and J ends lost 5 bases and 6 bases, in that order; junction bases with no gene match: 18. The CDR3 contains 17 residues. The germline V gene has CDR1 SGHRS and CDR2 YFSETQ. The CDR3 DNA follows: TGCGCCAGCAGTTTGCTTATTTTAGGGACAGGTGTTTCTGAAGCTTTCTTT. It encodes CASSLLILGTGVSEAFF.

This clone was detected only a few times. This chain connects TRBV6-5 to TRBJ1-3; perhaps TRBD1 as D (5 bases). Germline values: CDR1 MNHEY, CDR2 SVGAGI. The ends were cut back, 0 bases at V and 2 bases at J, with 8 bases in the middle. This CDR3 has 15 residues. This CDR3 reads CASSYSRDAGNTIYF. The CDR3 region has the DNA TGTGCCAGCAGTTACTCGCGGGACGCTGGAAACACCATATATTTT.

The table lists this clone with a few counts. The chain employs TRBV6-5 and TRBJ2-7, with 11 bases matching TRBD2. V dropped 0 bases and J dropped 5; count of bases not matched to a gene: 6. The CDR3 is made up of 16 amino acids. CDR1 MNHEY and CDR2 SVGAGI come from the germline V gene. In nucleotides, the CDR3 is TGTGCCAGCAGTTACTCGAGAGAACTAGCGGGAGACGAGCAGTACTTC. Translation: CASSYSRELAGDEQYF.

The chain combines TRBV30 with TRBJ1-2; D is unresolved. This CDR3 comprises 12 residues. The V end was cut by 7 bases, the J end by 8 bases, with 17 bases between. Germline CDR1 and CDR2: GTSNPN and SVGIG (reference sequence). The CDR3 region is CALAFGVRGYTF. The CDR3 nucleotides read TGTGCCTTGGCGTTCGGGGTTCGCGGCTACACCTTC.